Given below is one T cell receptor (beta chain) in context. Antigen unknown. Cyclophosphamide on days +3 and +4 followed busulfan-fludarabine conditioning and a marrow graft. Libraries were prepared by immunoSEQ multiplex PCR; TCRdb keeps only in-frame clonotypes and omits some of them. Observed in the sample are around 13,000 clones, none of them singletons. The sample belongs to a study of T cells after posttransplantation cyclophosphamide. Overall study findings and caveats: Donor-recipient repertoire similarity was low at 1-2 months, rising over year one. Tissue-infiltrating T cells from skin or gut overlapped little with blood T cells. After PTCy, TRB diversity resembled that of CNI/methotrexate controls.

The specimen was PBMCs, collected after allogeneic stem cell transplant with posttransplant cyclophosphamide. This sequence originates from a female patient in her 40s who received an allogeneic stem cell transplant from an unrelated donor, was CMV-positive, and had acute GVHD only. Some T cells may be the graft donor's.

The DNA of the CDR3 is TGTGCCAGCAGCTTCAGGGATATCATTGGCTACACCTTC. It is translated as CASSFRDIIGYTF. The V and J genes are TRBV7-2 and TRBJ1-2; perhaps TRBD1 as D (5 bases). This CDR3 contains 13 residues. Deletions cut 3 bases from V and 7 bases from J, with 12 bases between. Germline values: CDR1 SGHTA, CDR2 FQGNSA.